These 9 T cell receptor beta chains share one sample of origin, sequenced in a study of response to subunit inactivated influenza vaccine. TCRdb reprocessed the RT-PCR reads via MiXCR and lists one record per CDR3 protein. The sample contains a few hundred thousand distinct CDR3 sequences, around 15% of which appear only once. The source material was PBMCs from blood, sampled approximately 12 days after vaccination. These receptors originate from a man between 50 and 59 years old who received an inactivated influenza vaccine.

The chain links TRBV20-1 to TRBJ2-7; D gene ambiguous. From germline, CDR1 is DFQATT and CDR2 SNEGSKA (reference sequence). The CDR3 has 13 residues. V gave up 0 bases and J gave up 2 bases, with 8 bases separating them. The CDR3 is CSARETLPYEQYF. The DNA for the CDR3 is TGCAGTGCTAGAGAGACACTACCCTACGAGCAGTACTTC.

This sequence joins TRBV27 and TRBJ2-7; 10 bases line up with TRBD1. The CDR3 is made up of 15 amino acids. V trimming: 6 bases; J trimming: 3 bases; junction bases outside the gene matches: 8. Germline V gives CDR1 MNHEY, CDR2 SMNVEV (reference sequence). The CDR3 nucleotides read TGTGCCAGCAGAAAAAAGGGACAGGGGTACTACGAGCAGTACTTC. This codes for CASRKKGQGYYEQYF.

This clonotype was counted between two and nine times. The rearrangement uses TRBV6-5 and TRBJ1-5; weak D call: TRBD1 (5 bases). CDR1 MNHEY and CDR2 SVGAGI come from the germline V gene. Trimming took 2 bases from V and 4 from J, leaving 15 bases between them. CDR3 size: 16 residues. The CDR3 DNA is TGTGCCAGCAGTTACGCACGGGGGTTCCCTAATCAGCCCCAGCATTTT. This codes for CASSYARGFPNQPQHF.

The chain employs TRBV28 and TRBJ2-4; 11 nucleotides align to TRBD1. From germline, CDR1 is MDHEN and CDR2 SYDVKM. The CDR3 is made up of 18 amino acids. V lost 3 bases and J lost 0; bases outside the gene matches: 7. The CDR3 DNA is TGTGCCAGCAGTTTGGACAGGGGGCTCTCCGAAGCCAAAAACATTCAGTACTTC. Residues: CASSLDRGLSEAKNIQYF.

This sequence joins TRBV20-1 and TRBJ2-1; the D gene is possibly TRBD2 (5 bases). The CDR3 is 12 residues long. V gave up 3 bases and J gave up 8 bases, with 11 bases separating them. CDR1 and CDR2 from the germline V gene are DFQATT and SNEGSKA (reference sequence). The CDR3 here is CSASLLRDEQFF. Here the CDR3 DNA reads TGCAGTGCTAGTCTTTTGCGGGATGAGCAGTTCTTC.

V usage is TRBV6-1 and J usage is TRBJ1-1; no clear D gene. CDR1 and CDR2 (germline): MNHNS, SASEGT. CDR3 length: 15 amino acids. Between the trimmed V and J ends, which lost 2 bases and 1 base, there was a span of 11 bases. CDR3 in amino acids: CASSETATPNTEAFF. The CDR3 bases are TGTGCCAGCAGTGAAACCGCCACCCCGAACACTGAAGCTTTCTTT.

The sample holds a few counts of this clonotype. The V and J genes are TRBV11-2 and TRBJ2-7; 8 nucleotides line up with TRBD1. V gave up 4 bases and J gave up 0 bases; unmatched junction bases: 8. The CDR3 consists of 16 residues. CDR1 is SGHAT, CDR2 FQNNGV, per germline. This CDR3 reads CASSSPGTGSSYEQYF. CDR3 DNA: TGTGCCAGCAGCTCTCCAGGGACAGGCAGCTCCTACGAGCAGTACTTC.

This clonotype was detected many times. The rearrangement links TRBV7-2 to TRBJ2-1, with 7 bases identical to TRBD1. Trimming cost V 2 bases and J 6 bases; bases outside gene matches: 7. The germline gives CDR1 SGHTA, CDR2 FQGNSA. The length of the CDR3 is 15 residues. The DNA of the CDR3 is TGTGCCAGCAGCTTATTTGGACAGGAGACCAATGAGCAGTTCTTC. Translated, it gives CASSLFGQETNEQFF.

This chain uses TRBV20-1 with TRBJ1-1, with 7 bases aligning to TRBD1. V lost 5 bases, J lost 7 bases, and 7 bases stayed unmatched. This CDR3 comprises 12 residues. Germline V gene data show CDR1 as DFQATT and CDR2 as SNEGSKA (reference sequence). In DNA, the CDR3 is TGCAGTGCTGGGACCGACAGGGATGAAGCTTTCTTT. Translation gives CSAGTDRDEAFF.